The 12 T cell receptor beta chains in this list originate from one sample, sequenced in a study of T cells after yellow fever vaccination. Using its own MiXCR run on the 5' RACE reads, TCRdb lists one record per CDR3 protein. This sample carries around 250,000 distinct CDR3 sequences, roughly 5.2% of them seen once, and the ten largest clones take roughly 3%. The source material was CD4+ T cells sorted from PBMCs, sampled on the day of the yellow fever booster vaccination. These receptors originate from a man between 18 and 29 years old who received the YFV17D yellow fever vaccine.

Ten or more counts support this clonotype. The chain combines TRBV4-3 with TRBJ2-2; 11 bases agree with TRBD2. V gave up 4 bases and J gave up 8 bases; unmatched junction bases: 9. CDR1 and CDR2 from the germline V gene are LGHNA and YSLEER. The CDR3 has 16 amino acids. CDR3 coding DNA: TGCGCCAGCAGCCTGACTAGCGGGGACCCCCCAGGGGAGCTGTTTTTT. As protein: CASSLTSGDPPGELFF.

This clonotype showed up just a few times. This rearrangement joins TRBV28 to TRBJ2-7; D gene ambiguous. The CDR3 is made up of 11 amino acids. CDR1 and CDR2 from the germline V gene are MDHEN and SYDVKM. V dropped 4 bases and J dropped 7 bases, with 8 bases sitting between them. The CDR3 DNA reads TGTGCCAGCAGTTCCCCTCGGGAGCAGTACTTC. Protein sequence: CASSSPREQYF. Complete variable domain (other parts from reference TRBV28 and TRBJ2-7): DVKVTQSSRYLVKRTGEKVFLECVQDMDHENMFWYRQDPGLGLRLIYFSYDVKMKEKGDIPEGYSVSREKKERFSLILESASTNQTSMYLCASSSPREQYFGPGTRLTVT.

This clonotype appeared a few times. The chain joins TRBV6-5 to TRBJ1-5; D is unresolved. The CDR3 sequence is 13 residues long. The V gene lost 3 bases and the J gene lost 9 bases, with 12 bases spanning the gap. Germline CDR1 MNHEY, CDR2 SVGAGI. CDR3 sequence reads: CASSYFEGSPQHF. The CDR3, as DNA: TGTGCCAGCAGTTATTTCGAAGGCTCGCCCCAGCATTTT.

This clonotype was recorded a few times. This chain joins TRBV12-3 or TRBV12-4 and TRBJ1-4, with a weak D call TRBD1 (5 bases). Trimming took off 5 bases at V and 8 bases at J, with 15 bases between the two ends. The CDR3 is 14 amino acids. CDR3 bases: TGTGCCAGCAGTACCGGGACCTCAGGCGAAAAACTGTTTTTT. It yields the protein CASSTGTSGEKLFF.

This clonotype was picked up a small number of times. The V call is TRBV2, the J call TRBJ1-2, with D tentatively TRBD1 (6 bases). The ends were cut back, 6 bases at V and 4 bases at J, with 12 bases in the middle. Germline V gene data show CDR1 as SNHLY and CDR2 as FYNNEI. The CDR3 loop spans 13 amino acids. The CDR3 is CASRDTGFYGYTF. In DNA form, the CDR3 reads TGTGCCAGCAGGGACACAGGGTTCTATGGCTACACCTTC.

This clonotype was counted ten times or more. This sequence joins TRBV6-5 and TRBJ1-3; D is unresolved. Germline CDR1 reads MNHEY; CDR2 reads SVGAGI. V was clipped by 5 bases and J by 9 bases, with 17 bases between them. The CDR3 contains 14 residues. The CDR3 here is CASSPRGRVSTIYF. CDR3 in DNA: TGTGCCAGCAGTCCCCGAGGGCGAGTGAGCACCATATATTTT.

Comment on this clonotype: The junction differs from germline at one of its ends, possibly a read error. This chain joins TRBV12-3 or TRBV12-4 and TRBJ1-2; 7 bases align to TRBD1. This CDR3 contains 14 residues. The CDR3: CASNLQGPLYGYTF. The CDR3 DNA reads as TGTGCCAGCAATTTACAGGGGCCCCTCTATGGCTACACCTTC.

This clonotype was seen ten or more times. This chain links TRBV20-1 with TRBJ2-1; a possible D gene is TRBD1 (5 bases). This CDR3 has 14 amino acids. Germline loops: CDR1 DFQATT, CDR2 SNEGSKA (reference sequence). With 1 base removed from V and 3 bases from J, the gap between germline ends came to 10 bases. CDR3: CSARGVTDYNEQFF. In DNA form, the CDR3 reads TGCAGTGCTAGAGGGGTGACAGACTACAATGAGCAGTTCTTC.

This chain links TRBV5-1 with TRBJ2-3; TRBD1 agrees at 7 bases. After removal of 4 bases from V and 2 bases from J, the junction contained 13 bases not matched to a gene. This CDR3 has 17 amino acids. CDR1 and CDR2 from the germline V gene are SGHRS and YFSETQ. The DNA for the CDR3 is TGCGCCAGCAGCATAACGGGACAGCGGTCGGCCACAGATACGCAGTATTTT. This translates into CASSITGQRSATDTQYF.

This clonotype was detected only a few times. CDR3 region: CASSFLGEQYV. DNA of the CDR3: TGTGCCAGCAGTTTTTTAGGGGAGCAGTACGTC. The chain links TRBV28 to TRBJ2-7; unclear D gene. Germline-derived CDR1 and CDR2 are MDHEN and SYDVKM. The V and J ends lost 3 bases and 7 bases respectively, with 7 bases between them. This CDR3 contains 11 residues.

The chain is built from TRBV6-1 and TRBJ2-1; weak D call: TRBD1 (6 bases). Germline lookup yields CDR1 MNHNS and CDR2 SASEGT. V was clipped by 6 bases and J by 0 bases, with 15 bases between them. This CDR3 region has 16 residues. DNA for the CDR3: TGTGCCAGCAGCCCCGGGACAACAAGCTCCTACAATGAGCAGTTCTTC. Translating it yields CASSPGTTSSYNEQFF.

This clonotype has just a few counts. The rearrangement links TRBV5-5 to TRBJ2-3; weak D call: TRBD1 (7 bases). The germline V and J ends were trimmed by 3 bases and 8 bases, with 19 bases remaining between them. Germline V gives CDR1 SGHKS, CDR2 YYEKEE (reference sequence). This CDR3 contains 15 residues. As DNA, the CDR3 is TGTGCCAGCAGCTGGGCGGCACCTCAGGGGGGTACGCAGTATTTT. It yields the protein CASSWAAPQGGTQYF.